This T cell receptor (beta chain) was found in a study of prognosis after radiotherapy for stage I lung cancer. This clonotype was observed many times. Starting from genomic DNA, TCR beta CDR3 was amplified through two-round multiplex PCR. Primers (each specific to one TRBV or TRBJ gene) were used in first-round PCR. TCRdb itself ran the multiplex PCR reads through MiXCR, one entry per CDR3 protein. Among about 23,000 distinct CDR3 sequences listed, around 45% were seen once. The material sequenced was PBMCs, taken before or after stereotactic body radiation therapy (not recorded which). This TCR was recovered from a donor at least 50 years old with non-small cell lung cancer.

The CDR3 loop is CASSVASRSYNEQFF. The DNA for the CDR3 is TGTGCCAGCAGCGTAGCGTCCCGCTCCTACAATGAGCAGTTCTTC. This chain connects TRBV9 to TRBJ2-1; D ambiguous. The V gene lost 0 bases and the J gene lost 0 bases, with 7 bases spanning the gap. Germline CDR1 and CDR2: SGDLS and YYNGEE. The CDR3 sequence is 15 residues long.